This TCR beta chain appears in the sequencing data of a study of blood T cells in healthy people across ages. A minimum of 6.5 million PBMCs was isolated per sample. Study-wide results and limits: Relative to aged donors, long-lived donors carried more naive CD4+ cells and displayed higher diversity. Roughly linearly, TCR beta diversity per million T cells fell as age increased.

PCR was performed a second time for about 7 to 11 cycles using a sample-barcoded 5' primer and a J-beta primer mix. Researchers report that a template-switch adaptor with 12 random nucleotides tagged each cDNA molecule. TCRdb reprocessed the 5' RACE reads with MiXCR, giving one entry per CDR3 protein. The table includes about 1.1 million distinct CDR3 sequences, around two fifths detected once. The germline V gene has CDR1 DFQATT and CDR2 SNEGSKA (reference sequence). CDR3 length equals 17 residues. V lost 4 bases to trimming and J lost 4 bases, with 25 bases between them. A remark on this clonotype: Its antigen is unknown.

The chain couples TRBV20-1 to TRBJ1-1; D might be TRBD1 (6 bases). This receptor was identified in a man in his late teens or twenties in good health. Sequenced input: blood. The CDR3 protein is CSANVGRGGGEVTEAFF. In nucleotides, the CDR3 is TGCAGTGCTAACGTTGGTCGGGGAGGGGGTGAAGTCACTGAAGCTTTCTTT.